A few counts support the clone carrying this T cell receptor (beta chain). Its target is not known. TCRdb reprocessed the reads via MiXCR and lists one record per CDR3 protein. This table holds 35,000 to 55,000 distinct CDR3 sequences, about 19% found once. The CDR3 is 14 residues long. The V and J ends lost 7 bases and 8 bases respectively, with 15 bases between them. This sample was taken from a study of T cell repertoires in cytomegalovirus infection. Study summary: Carrying CMV and the relevant HLA type showed in public TCR beta signatures. Notes on the study in general: Ex vivo, HLA-C-restricted CMV-specific TCR beta clonotypes prevailed over the rest of the response. Adding up the frequency of public TCR beta families identified people who carried CMV plus the relevant HLA.

This TCR was sampled from a human donor in good health (CMV status not recorded). Some clones in this sample may be carry-over from other donors' samples. This chain joins TRBV12-3 or TRBV12-4 and TRBJ1-6; a possible D gene is TRBD1 (6 bases). The sample was CD8+ T cells from cultured PBMCs, taken from culture after CMV antigen stimulation. This CDR3 is CASTQGGPDSPLHF. CDR3 bases: TGTGCCAGCACACAGGGTGGACCTGATTCACCCCTCCACTTT.